This section outlines one T cell receptor (beta chain) sequence together with its context. The specificity of this receptor is unknown. At one boundary the junction diverges from the germline segment, which might be a read error. This sample is drawn from a study of cytomegalovirus exposure and HLA in healthy donors (dated by TCRdb to the late 2010s). About the full investigation: In an earlier analysis of approximately 640 of the donors, less than 350 Gb of sequence data and 90 million to 130 million unique TCR beta sequences from 150 million to 200 million T cells were reported. An early release that covered fewer than 800 HLA-typed donors contained around 330 gigabases of sequencing data and about 93 million unique TCR sequences. Among the 398 genotyped donors, approximately 82% belonged to the genetic ancestry cluster associated with self-reported Caucasian donors. The study was designed to test whether signatures of past pathogen exposure could be identified by cataloging public T cell receptors. Using immunosequencing, the study profiled T cell repertoires from 500 to 800 subjects and related those repertoires to cytomegalovirus serostatus. In addition to the first cohort of approximately 670 subjects, a separate validation cohort of about 120 different subjects was used. The study combined high-throughput TCR immunosequencing, statistical association of individual TCRs with disease status, and machine learning to predict cytomegalovirus infection status. A later analysis re-examined previously published TCR beta repertoires from roughly 650 donors and added high-resolution HLA genotyping to investigate patterns of TCR occurrence. In the later analysis, no new phenotypic data were used to find candidate immune exposures; instead, reliance was placed on TCR beta sequences and their occurrence across donors. To decide whether each TCR beta V gene segment behaved as functional or pseudogenic, an earlier analysis of some 540 of the donors relied on high-throughput TCR beta sequencing. Donor age, sex, ethnicity and CMV serostatus were compiled together with the repertoire data. Genome-wide SNP genotypes for about 55% of the roughly 670 donors were used in a later genetic analysis, which treated that subset as a discovery cohort. Every discovery cohort repertoire had been produced on one sequencing platform. Both class I and class II loci were covered by HLA typing, at four-digit resolution. The number of typed donors differed by locus: about 620-640 for A, B, C, DRB1 and DQB1; 500 to 550 for DQA1; 600 to 610 for DPA1; and about 470 for DPB1. Because of strong linkage in the cohort, a few DR-DQ haplotypes were treated as single units for association and clustering. Across 300 to 400 genotyped donors of the cohort, an average of roughly 230,000 unique TCR beta nucleotide sequences per donor were sequenced, and approximately 17% of those sequences were non-productive.

The cohort was made up of roughly 670 healthy bone marrow donors. Cohort members were all nominally healthy when sampled, although unrecorded immune exposures were likely present. The donor tested CMV seronegative, placing the donor among the approximately 400 seronegative members of the cohort. Every donor gave a peripheral blood sample, and the peripheral blood mononuclear cells from that sample were used for TCR beta sequencing. Genomic DNA extraction from the blood cell samples was performed with the Qiagen DNeasy Blood Extraction Kit. The full study reports these points: Because the 87-base-pair reads could not distinguish some IMGT-functional V segments, including TRBV6-2 and TRBV6-3, those segments were excluded. A further reported finding was that TCR beta sequences accurately predicted the HLA-A and HLA-B alleles for most subjects in the first cohort. Because counts were too low, about 18 rarely observed V segments, including chromosome 9 orphons, were left out of the earlier analysis of 587 of the donors. Specific HLA alleles were associated with roughly 16,000 TCR beta sequences at a false discovery rate of 0.05 in a later analysis. In the study, 164 TCR beta chains were listed as associated with cytomegalovirus. A later genetic analysis reported fewer N-insertions in productive TCRs among donors in an Asian-associated ancestry cluster than the roughly 700-donor mean. CMV serostatus was the only immune exposure information available for the cohort. Assigning TCR associations to individual alleles was difficult when HLA alleles, especially DR and DQ, strongly co-occurred. A later analysis found that most CMV-associated TCR beta chains appeared HLA-restricted, with HLA associations seemingly driven largely by CMV exposure. A later genetic analysis associated a missense DCLRE1C variant with V-gene and J-gene trimming of TCR beta chains, and an independent cohort replicated the association. Correlated functional status among segregating V segments might reflect linkage disequilibrium, but an unknown experimental factor could not be ruled out. While some public TCRs were present in many individuals, most TCR sequences turned up only very rarely across donors. A cluster of highly shared sequence variants was judged likely to be a technical artifact of the sequencing pipeline. It was suggested by the authors that the approach could potentially be generalized to other disease states and immunological phenotypes. In an earlier analysis of roughly 560 of the donors, most TCR beta V segments were observed in productive rearrangements about 90% or about 30% of the time, broadly matching IMGT annotations. The classifier was reported to diagnose cytomegalovirus status with high specificity and sensitivity in both the original cohort and the validation cohort. In vitro tests confirmed that a few of the cytomegalovirus-associated TCR beta chains recognize cytomegalovirus antigens. In a later analysis, HLA-associated TCR beta chains were found to be more clonally expanded and to have lower generation probabilities than equally common non-associated chains. In a later analysis, the rate of TCR association differed among HLA loci, with DRB1 alleles having the most associated TCRs and HLA-C alleles having the fewest. Presence/absence analyses assumed roughly uniform sequencing depth across donors, an assumption that may not hold. According to a later analysis, parvovirus B19, influenza, CMV and Epstein-Barr virus appeared linked to several top co-occurrence clusters. Because HLA typing was missing for some donors at each locus, association tests included only the typed subset. Only TCR beta chains were sequenced in this cohort, and the absence of alpha or paired-chain data limited detectable features.

Library preparation was by the immunoSEQ multiplex PCR assay. The multiplex PCR relied on a mix of 60 forward primers for TCR Vbeta segments and 13 reverse primers for TCR Jbeta segments. Amplification of the CDR3 region of rearranged TCR beta genes was performed with a multiplex PCR assay on genomic DNA. The Illumina HiSeq System was used to sequence the amplified TCR beta libraries as 87-base-pair reads. In the paper's pipeline: Across the 666 repertoires, a later analysis counted about 81 million unique TCR beta chains, 9.5 million to 12 million of which were shared by at least two donors. Raw reads were error-corrected and collapsed into unique sequences by a nearest-neighbor algorithm in which closely related sequences were merged to remove PCR and sequencing errors. Alignment of CDR3 sequences to IMGT reference sequences was used to assign V, D and J gene segments. For a sequence to be retained, a match of at least six nucleotides to both a V gene segment and a J gene segment was required. Rearrangements were called productive when the CDR3 lacked stop codons and stayed in frame with V and J; all others were non-productive. Following IMGT convention, CDR3 was defined as the stretch from the second conserved V-encoded cysteine up to the conserved J-encoded phenylalanine. In an earlier analysis of roughly 580 of the donors, sequences lacking an unambiguous match to a single V gene segment were excluded. In an earlier analysis of around 590 of the donors, a V segment was called functional when productive rearrangements were above 56.7%, and segregating when the standard deviation between donors exceeded 5%. A statistical classification framework was developed to diagnose cytomegalovirus status using the catalog of TCR beta chain sequences. In a later analysis, TCR nucleotide sequences were compared against IMGT/GENE-DB human TR gene sequences so that V and J genes could be assigned. A later analysis assigned CDR3 sequences and most-parsimonious VDJ recombination scenarios with the TCRdist pipeline. In a later analysis, each TCR beta chain was defined by its CDR3 amino acid sequence together with its V-gene family, and reads lacking a unique V-gene family were excluded. As a way to deal with suspected cross-contamination and a sequencing artifact, a later analysis dropped approximately 570 nucleotide sequences that were highly shared and had low generation probability. In a later analysis, a clonal expansion index was calculated for each public chain from normalized within-repertoire ranks of inferred template counts. In a later analysis, generation probabilities were computed with a VDJ recombination model fitted to out-of-frame rearrangements, and the resulting probabilities were checked against IGoR. In a later analysis, hypergeometric tests were used to score TCR-TCR, TCR-HLA and TCR-CMV co-occurrence, with a repertoire-size bias correction applied to TCR pairs. A later analysis estimated false discovery rates by permuting HLA or CMV assignments 20 times. In a later analysis, co-occurring TCRs were grouped using DBSCAN, with TCRdist sequence similarity added in when clustering inside HLA-allele-positive subsets. Co-occurrence clustering excluded repertoires with fewer than 30,000 or more than 120,000 public chains, plus five with anomalous nucleotide sharing. TCRdb holds this immuneACCESS table with in-frame rearrangements only. Some clones are missing; in checked studies, unresolved V genes explain under half, and the rest has no known cause. V, J and clone size are taken as reported in that table, and D and trimming were inferred from the DNA itself. Present in this sample are under 200,000 clones, 84% of which were seen just once. Clones ranked in the top ten supply more than 1.5% of the sample.

CDR1 and CDR2 are drawn from the germline V gene: KGHSH, LQKENI. Including the terminal cysteine and phenylalanine, the CDR3 comprises 18 residues. Only the CDR3 portion is preserved as DNA: 54 bases, with reading frame beginning at the first base. The sample comprised PBMCs. The sequence was obtained from a man between 18 and 29 years old in good health and CMV-seronegative. The chain uses TRBV18 and TRBJ2-1, with 8 bases aligning to TRBD2. The encoded CDR3 is CASSSPRGSGASYNEQFF. Here is the DNA: TGTGCCAGCTCATCACCTCGGGGTAGCGGGGCTTCCTACAATGAGCAGTTCTTC.